This T cell receptor (beta chain) appears in the sequencing data of a study of cytomegalovirus exposure and HLA in healthy donors. V was clipped by 5 bases and J by 3 bases; unmatched bases: 10. CDR1 MDHEN and CDR2 SYDVKM come from the germline V gene. CDR3 size: 17 residues. The PCR had 60 Vbeta and 13 Jbeta primers. Profiling relied on immunoSEQ multiplex PCR, and the TCRdb table lists in-frame clones only, not all of them. The repertoire holds 90,000 to 120,000 clones, with around 80% as singletons. The clonotype originates from a woman in her 40s in good health and CMV-seronegative. Material: PBMCs. The gene calls are TRBV28 and TRBJ2-7; 13 positions agree with TRBD2. Written as DNA, the CDR3 is TGTGCCAGCAGTCCAACACTTCGGACTAGCGGGAGCTACGAGCAGTACTTC. Protein: CASSPTLRTSGSYEQYF.